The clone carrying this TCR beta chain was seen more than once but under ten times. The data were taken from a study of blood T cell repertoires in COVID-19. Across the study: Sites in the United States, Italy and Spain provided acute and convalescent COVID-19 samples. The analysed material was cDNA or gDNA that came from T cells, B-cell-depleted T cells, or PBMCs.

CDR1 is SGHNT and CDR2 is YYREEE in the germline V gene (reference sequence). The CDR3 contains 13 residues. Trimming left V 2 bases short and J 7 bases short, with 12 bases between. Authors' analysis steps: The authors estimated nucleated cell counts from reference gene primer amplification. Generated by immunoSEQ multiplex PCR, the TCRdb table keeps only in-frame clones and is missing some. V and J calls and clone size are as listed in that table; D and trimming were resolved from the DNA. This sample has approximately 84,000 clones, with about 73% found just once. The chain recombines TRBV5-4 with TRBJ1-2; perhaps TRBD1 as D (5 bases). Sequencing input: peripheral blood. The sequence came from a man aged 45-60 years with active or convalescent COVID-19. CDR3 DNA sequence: TGTGCCAGCAGCTTCAGGGTTGGTGGTGGCTACACCTTC. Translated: CASSFRVGGGYTF.